One sample yielded the 23 T cell receptor beta chains listed below, sequenced in a study of cytomegalovirus exposure and HLA in healthy donors. PCR involved 60 Vbeta and 13 Jbeta primers. Sequencing was performed with immunoSEQ multiplex PCR; in TCRdb, only in-frame clones are kept and a portion is missing. The data hold about 170,000 clones, with 76% observed a single time. The sample consisted of PBMCs. Source of these receptors: a female donor in good health and CMV-seronegative.

The V gene is TRBV7-8, the J gene TRBJ2-7, with 7 bases identical to TRBD1. Trimming cost V 1 base and J 9 bases; bases outside gene matches: 9. Germline-derived CDR1 and CDR2 are SGHVS and FQNEAQ. The CDR3 length is 14 residues. CDR3 protein: CASSLGEDRVGQYF. The DNA for the CDR3 is TGTGCCAGCAGCTTAGGGGAAGACAGGGTAGGGCAGTACTTC.

The chain joins TRBV6-1 to TRBJ2-5; D might be TRBD1 (6 bases). In germline, CDR1 is MNHNS, CDR2 SASEGT. V lost 6 bases and J 1 base, leaving 15 bases between the germline ends. The CDR3 contains 15 residues. DNA of the CDR3: TGTGCCAGCAGCGACCGGACAGTGAGCCAAGAGACCCAGTACTTC. Translation gives CASSDRTVSQETQYF.

V is TRBV6-1 and J is TRBJ1-4; TRBD1 is a possible D gene (6 bases). The CDR3 runs 15 residues. V was cut by 3 bases and J by 4 bases, with 12 bases left in between. In germline, CDR1 is MNHNS, CDR2 SASEGT. The CDR3 DNA reads as TGTGCCAGCAGTGATAAGCCAGGGGTTAATGAAAAACTGTTTTTT. As protein: CASSDKPGVNEKLFF.

The V gene is TRBV6-1, the J gene TRBJ2-5; 9 nucleotides match TRBD2. Germline trimming cut 0 bases from V and 2 bases from J; bases unmatched to any gene: 4. The CDR3 runs to 16 residues. CDR1 is MNHNS, CDR2 SASEGT, per germline. CDR3 amino acids: CASSEALAGGQETQYF. In nucleotides, the CDR3 is TGTGCCAGCAGTGAAGCTCTCGCGGGGGGGCAAGAGACCCAGTACTTC.

The chain carries TRBV27 and TRBJ1-2; 7 nucleotides agree with TRBD1. CDR1 and CDR2 from the germline V gene are MNHEY and SMNVEV (reference sequence). The CDR3 is 16 residues long. V gave up 0 bases and J gave up 2 bases; unmatched junction bases: 6. The CDR3 DNA reads as TGTGCCAGCAGTTTATCGGCAGGGACAGTCAACTATGGCTACACCTTC. Amino acids: CASSLSAGTVNYGYTF.

The chain recombines TRBV19 with TRBJ2-1; a possible D gene is TRBD1 (5 bases). Germline CDR1 is LNHDA and CDR2 is SQIVND (reference sequence). V gave up 2 bases and J gave up 2 bases, with 10 bases separating them. CDR3 length equals 15 residues. CDR3: CASSISGATYNEQFF. The CDR3 nucleotides read TGTGCCAGTAGTATAAGTGGGGCTACCTACAATGAGCAGTTCTTC. Full variable domain (missing parts from reference TRBV19 and TRBJ2-1): DGGITQSPKYLFRKEGQNVTLSCEQNLNHDAMYWYRQDPGQGLRLIYYSQIVNDFQKGDIAEGYSVSREKKESFPLTVTSAQKNPTAFYLCASSISGATYNEQFFGPGTRLTVL.

Only a few counts were recorded for this clone. V is TRBV27 and J is TRBJ1-2, with TRBD1 matching over 8 bases. CDR1 and CDR2 (germline): MNHEY, SMNVEV (reference sequence). Unmatched junction bases numbered 5, after V lost 4 bases and J lost 4 bases. The length of the CDR3 is 14 residues. This chain's CDR3 is CASSSQGVGYGYTF. CDR3 nucleotide sequence: TGTGCCAGCAGTTCACAGGGGGTTGGCTATGGCTACACCTTC.

This clone was picked up one time. The CDR3 loop is CASSYSGTSYTDTQYF. The CDR3 DNA is TGTGCCAGCAGTTACTCGGGGACTAGCTACACAGATACGCAGTATTTT. The rearrangement joins TRBV6-6 to TRBJ2-3, with TRBD2 matching 9 bases. After removal of 0 bases from V and 2 bases from J, the junction contained 3 bases not matched to a gene. Germline CDR1 MNHNY, CDR2 SVGAGI (reference sequence). This CDR3 contains 16 residues.

This clone appeared once. The chain employs TRBV9 and TRBJ1-1, with a possible D match to TRBD1 (6 bases). Trimming left V 0 bases short and J 11 bases short, with 11 bases between. This CDR3 spans 12 amino acids. Germline CDR1 and CDR2: SGDLS and YYNGEE. CDR3 bases: TGTGCCAGCAGCGTAGGCAGGGGCGAGGCTTTCTTT. Protein: CASSVGRGEAFF.

This chain links TRBV7-2 with TRBJ1-2; TRBD1 matches 7 bases. Germline CDR1 is SGHTA and CDR2 is FQGNSA. The V and J ends lost 6 bases and 4 bases, in that order; junction bases with no gene match: 17. The length of the CDR3 is 17 residues. The CDR3 is CASRFTPHLDRSYGYTF. The CDR3 DNA sequence: TGTGCCAGCAGGTTTACCCCCCACCTGGACAGGAGCTATGGCTACACCTTC.

V usage is TRBV7-2 and J usage is TRBJ2-7; no definite D call. CDR1 and CDR2 (germline): SGHTA, FQGNSA. V was clipped by 4 bases and J by 2 bases, with 9 bases between them. This CDR3 is 13 amino acids long. CDR3 DNA sequence: TGTGCCAGCAGCTCGCGGAAGCCCTACGAGCAGTACTTC. Protein: CASSSRKPYEQYF.

The V gene is TRBV5-1, the J gene TRBJ1-4, with 8 bases lining up with TRBD1. The CDR3 is 15 residues long. After removal of 4 bases from V and 5 bases from J, the junction contained 7 bases not matched to a gene. The germline V gene encodes CDR1 SGHRS and CDR2 YFSETQ. Written as DNA, the CDR3 is TGCGCCAGCAGCGCGGGGACAGGCGGAAATGAAAAACTGTTTTTT. Encoded protein: CASSAGTGGNEKLFF.

The chain has TRBV4-3 and TRBJ2-7; 7 bases agree with TRBD1. Losses at the gene ends were 0 bases for V and 5 bases for J; bases not matched to a gene: 16. Germline loops: CDR1 LGHNA, CDR2 YSLEER. The CDR3 sequence is 18 residues long. The CDR3 protein is CASSQEATLTGIWNEQYF. For the CDR3, the DNA is TGCGCCAGCAGCCAAGAAGCGACACTGACAGGGATATGGAACGAGCAGTACTTC.

This clone appeared a single time. The rearrangement joins TRBV19 to TRBJ2-7; TRBD2 is a possible D gene (5 bases). Germline loops: CDR1 LNHDA, CDR2 SQIVND (reference sequence). The CDR3 sequence is 15 residues long. V was trimmed by 6 bases and J by 1 base, leaving 16 bases between them. The CDR3: CASRRRGEGSYEQYF. DNA for the CDR3: TGTGCCAGTAGGCGACGGGGTGAGGGATCCTACGAGCAGTACTTC.

This clone was picked up a small number of times. J is TRBJ1-4 and V is TRBV6-1; a possible D gene is TRBD1 (5 bases). The CDR3 has 14 residues. Trimming stripped 3 bases from V and 13 bases from J, with 18 bases between. Germline V gene data show CDR1 as MNHNS and CDR2 as SASEGT. This CDR3 is CASSDPSRGGALFF. The CDR3 DNA reads TGTGCCAGCAGTGATCCCTCTCGGGGCGGGGCACTGTTTTTT.

This clone has at least ten counts. V usage is TRBV19 and J usage is TRBJ1-1; D call uncertain. The CDR3 extends over 14 amino acids. V was cut by 0 bases and J by 0 bases, with 5 bases left in between. Germline V gene data show CDR1 as LNHDA and CDR2 as SQIVND (reference sequence). The CDR3 bases are TGTGCCAGTAGTATAGATCCCGTGAACACTGAAGCTTTCTTT. This translates into CASSIDPVNTEAFF.

This clone showed up just a few times. The gene calls are TRBV9 and TRBJ1-5, with 10 nucleotides matching TRBD1. The CDR3 is 14 residues long. The ends lost 4 bases at V and 7 bases at J; junction bases unmatched: 5. Germline values: CDR1 SGDLS, CDR2 YYNGEE. CDR3 loop: CASSQTGGEQPQHF. The CDR3 nucleotides read TGTGCCAGCAGCCAGACAGGGGGCGAGCAGCCCCAGCATTTT.

The V and J genes are TRBV5-4 and TRBJ2-1, with 11 bases that match TRBD1. Germline assignment: CDR1 SGHNT and CDR2 YYREEE (reference sequence). V shed 4 bases, J shed 4 bases, and the junction held 7 bases outside the gene matches. This CDR3 has 16 amino acids. The CDR3 spells CASSQTGTGGYNEQFF. The DNA of the CDR3 is TGTGCCAGCAGCCAAACCGGGACAGGGGGATACAATGAGCAGTTCTTC.

The V call is TRBV7-2, the J call TRBJ1-1, with D possibly being TRBD1 (5 bases). This CDR3 comprises 14 residues. V lost 2 bases to trimming and J lost 4 bases, with 11 bases between them. The germline V gene has CDR1 SGHTA and CDR2 FQGNSA. The CDR3 protein is CASSLFPGGTEAFF. The CDR3 coding sequence is TGTGCCAGCAGCTTATTCCCGGGGGGCACTGAAGCTTTCTTT.

The sample holds a few counts of this clone. This CDR3 reads CASSKEGRDEGTQYF. The CDR3 DNA is TGTGCCAGCAGCAAAGAAGGCAGGGATGAAGGGACCCAGTACTTC. This chain joins TRBV21-1 and TRBJ2-5; the table gives TRBD1 as D, unverified against the DNA. TRBV21-1 corresponds to a pseudogene. This CDR3 has 15 amino acids.

The chain joins TRBV7-9 to TRBJ2-5; 8 nucleotides line up with TRBD1. The V segment lost 6 bases and the J segment 2 bases; nucleotides outside the gene matches: 5. The CDR3 consists of 14 residues. Germline loops: CDR1 SEHNR, CDR2 FQNEAQ (reference sequence). CDR3 region: CASRFQGAQETQYF. CDR3 in DNA: TGTGCCAGCAGGTTCCAGGGGGCACAAGAGACCCAGTACTTC.

This chain joins TRBV7-2 and TRBJ1-6, with TRBD1 as a possible D gene (5 bases). Trimming took 3 bases from V and 5 from J, leaving 8 bases between them. CDR1 is SGHTA, CDR2 FQGNSA, per germline. The CDR3 spans 14 residues. This chain's CDR3 is CASSLTVDNSPLHF. For the CDR3, the DNA is TGTGCCAGCAGCTTGACAGTTGATAATTCACCCCTCCACTTT.

The table lists this clone with a few counts. The rearrangement joins TRBV5-1 to TRBJ2-2; 10 nucleotides align to TRBD2. V lost 0 bases to trimming and J lost 9 bases; unmatched junction nucleotides: 11. CDR1 and CDR2 from the germline V gene are SGHRS and YFSETQ. CDR3 length: 17 amino acids. For the CDR3, the DNA is TGCGCCAGCAGCTTGGATGCTAGCGGGAGTGGTACCCGGGAGCTGTTTTTT. As protein: CASSLDASGSGTRELFF.